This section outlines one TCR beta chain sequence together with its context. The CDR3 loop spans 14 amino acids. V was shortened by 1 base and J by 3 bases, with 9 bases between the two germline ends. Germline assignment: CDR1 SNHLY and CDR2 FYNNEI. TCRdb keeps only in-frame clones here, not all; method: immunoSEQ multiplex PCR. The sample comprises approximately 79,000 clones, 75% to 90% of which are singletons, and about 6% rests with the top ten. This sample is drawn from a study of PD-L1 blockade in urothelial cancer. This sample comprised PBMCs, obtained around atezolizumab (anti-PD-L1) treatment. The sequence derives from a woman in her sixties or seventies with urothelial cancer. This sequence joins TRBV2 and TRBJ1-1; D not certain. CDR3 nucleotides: TGTGCCAGCAGTGAAGGCCAGGCATACACTGAAGCTTTCTTT. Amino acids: CASSEGQAYTEAFF.